Described below is a single TCR beta chain sequence and its context. The assay was immunoSEQ multiplex PCR, and TCRdb's table has in-frame clones only and misses some. In the table there are around 40,000 clones, 82% of which are singletons. The CDR3 is 15 residues long. Germline CDR1 is SGHRS and CDR2 is YFSETQ. V was cut by 0 bases and J by 3 bases, with 13 bases left in between. These data originate in a study of OX40 agonist ivuxolimab in advanced cancers. This TCR derives from an adult with an advanced solid tumor such as melanoma, head and neck, liver or kidney cancer. The sample here was CD4+ or CD8+ T cells sorted from blood, taken in a trial of the OX40 agonist ivuxolimab. The chain uses TRBV5-1 and TRBJ2-7; D remains unclear. This chain's CDR3 is CASSLEFGDIYEQYF. The CDR3 DNA reads as TGCGCCAGCAGCTTGGAGTTTGGGGATATCTACGAGCAGTACTTC. The full variable domain, in which reference TRBV5-1 and TRBJ2-7 provide the parts outside the CDR3, is KAGVTQTPRYLIKTRGQQVTLSCSPISGHRSVSWYQQTPGQGLQFLFEYFSETQRNKGNFPGRFSGRQFSNSRSEMNVSTLELGDSALYLCASSLEFGDIYEQYFGPGTRLTVT.